Below are 11 T cell receptor beta chains sequenced from a single sample in a study of spatial heterogeneity in lung cancer. TCRdb processed the 5' RACE reads anew with MiXCR; each CDR3 protein has one entry. The sample lists about 43,000 distinct CDR3 sequences; 22% were seen once. Time point indicated: blood at routine non-recurrence follow-up after resection. This material consisted of PBMCs, taken at follow-up. The origin of the receptors is a female donor with early-stage non-small cell lung cancer.

This clonotype was observed at least ten times. The J gene is TRBJ1-1, the V gene TRBV18; perhaps TRBD1 as D (6 bases). The germline V and J ends were trimmed by 3 bases and 1 base, with 12 bases remaining between them. This CDR3 is 15 amino acids long. Germline-derived CDR1 and CDR2 are KGHSH and LQKENI. CDR3 bases: TGTGCCAGCTCACCTCCGGACAGATCGAACACTGAAGCTTTCTTT. Translated: CASSPPDRSNTEAFF.

V usage is TRBV30 and J usage is TRBJ1-6; no clear D gene. V was trimmed by 0 bases and J by 8 bases, leaving 11 bases between them. The CDR3 runs to 14 residues. Germline V gene lookup returns CDR1 GTSNPN and CDR2 SVGIG (reference sequence). CDR3 bases: TGTGCCTGGAGTGTAGATCTTCCGGATTCACCCCTCCACTTT. Its protein product is CAWSVDLPDSPLHF.

This clonotype has just a few counts. The chain recombines TRBV28 with TRBJ1-4, with no clear D. The CDR3 has 12 residues. With 4 bases removed from V and 16 bases from J, the gap between germline ends came to 16 bases. Germline CDR1 and CDR2: MDHEN and SYDVKM. CDR3 region: CASSSPTAIGFF. DNA for the CDR3: TGTGCCAGCAGTTCCCCGACGGCCATCGGGTTTTTT.

Comments on this clonotype: With a much larger clone just one base away, this may be a read error. The V call is TRBV9, the J call TRBJ1-6; D unresolved. The germline gives CDR1 SGDLS, CDR2 YYNGEE. The length of the CDR3 is 16 residues. The CDR3 is CVSSVGVSEGDSPLHF. In nucleotides, the CDR3 is TGTGTCAGCAGCGTAGGTGTTTCAGAGGGTGATTCACCCCTCCACTTT.

This clonotype was seen many times. The V and J genes are TRBV7-8 and TRBJ2-5, with D unresolved. CDR1 SGHVS and CDR2 FQNEAQ come from the germline V gene. This CDR3 region has 16 residues. Trimming removed 5 bases at V and 2 bases at J, with 18 bases between. DNA of the CDR3: TGTGCCAGCAGCCCCATGACGAGGCGCAAACAAGAGACCCAGTACTTC. Its protein is CASSPMTRRKQETQYF.

This clonotype was counted at least ten times. The chain is built from TRBV20-1 and TRBJ1-1, with TRBD1 as a possible D gene (6 bases). Germline-derived CDR1 and CDR2 are DFQATT and SNEGSKA (reference sequence). The V end lost 2 bases, the J end lost 2 bases, and 15 bases lay between the germline ends. The CDR3 has 15 residues. Written as DNA, the CDR3 is TGCAGTGCTAGACCCCGAGACAGGCCCAACACTGAAGCTTTCTTT. As protein: CSARPRDRPNTEAFF.

There are many counts of this clonotype. The chain uses TRBV20-1 and TRBJ2-2; D could derive from TRBD1 or TRBD2 (5 bases each). The CDR3 runs 15 residues. The germline gives CDR1 DFQATT, CDR2 SNEGSKA (reference sequence). V was shortened by 2 bases and J by 7 bases, with 17 bases between the two germline ends. The CDR3 loop is CSARTPGSNGGELFF. The CDR3 DNA is TGCAGTGCTAGAACCCCAGGGAGTAACGGCGGGGAGCTGTTTTTT.

The chain has TRBV20-1 and TRBJ2-3; 10 positions match TRBD2. The CDR3 has 15 amino acids. In germline, CDR1 is DFQATT, CDR2 SNEGSKA (reference sequence). V lost 1 base to trimming and J lost 5 bases; unmatched junction nucleotides: 6. The CDR3 region has the DNA TGCAGTGCTAGAGGGGTAGCGGGGGGCGGAGATACGCAGTATTTT. The encoded protein is CSARGVAGGGDTQYF.

This clonotype was counted many times. The genes are TRBV10-2 and TRBJ2-1, with 7 bases fitting TRBD2. V gave up 3 bases and J gave up 4 bases; unmatched junction bases: 6. From germline, CDR1 is WSHSY and CDR2 SAAADI. The CDR3 is 15 amino acids. CDR3 nucleotides: TGCGCCAGCAGTGACGAGAGGGAGGGTTACAATGAGCAGTTCTTC. Encoded protein: CASSDEREGYNEQFF.

This clonotype is judged medium-sized (0.01 to 0.1%). This chain links TRBV7-9 with TRBJ2-1; a weak D match, TRBD1 (6 bases). The CDR3 has 20 residues. Germline values: CDR1 SEHNR, CDR2 FQNEAQ (reference sequence). With 5 bases removed from V and 2 bases from J, the gap between germline ends came to 28 bases. Here the CDR3 DNA reads TGTGCCAGCAGCCCCCGGTTCCGGGTTGGTCAGGGGAGTCCCTACAATGAGCAGTTCTTC. This sequence encodes CASSPRFRVGQGSPYNEQFF.

The CDR3 loop is CAINQGDMNTEAFF. DNA of the CDR3: TGTGCCATCAATCAGGGTGATATGAACACTGAAGCTTTCTTT. The V call is TRBV10-3, the J call TRBJ1-1, with a possible D match to TRBD1 (5 bases). Trimming left V 7 bases short and J 0 bases short, with 12 bases between. Per the germline V gene, CDR1 is ENHRY and CDR2 is SYGVKD. The CDR3 consists of 14 residues.